This T cell receptor (beta chain) was sequenced during a study of control samples from healthy donors and cancer patients. TCRdb's table, derived via immunoSEQ multiplex PCR, lists solely in-frame clones and lacks some. The sample comprises 77,000 or so clones, roughly 89% of which are singletons, and around a sixth rests with the top ten. V dropped 11 bases and J dropped 7; count of bases not matched to a gene: 7. Germline values: CDR1 KGHSH, CDR2 LQKENI. The CDR3 sequence is 12 residues long. The V and J genes are TRBV18 and TRBJ1-1; TRBD1 aligns across 10 bases. The sequencing sample was made of blood. The sequence was collected from a man aged 30 to 39 in good health. The CDR3, as DNA: TGTGCCGGTCCGGGACAGGGGTTTGAAGCTTTCTTT. It specifies CAGPGQGFEAFF.